This T cell receptor beta chain is from a study of T cell changes during pregnancy in multiple sclerosis. Trimming stripped 4 bases from V and 3 bases from J, with 6 bases between. The CDR3 contains 12 residues. The germline CDR1 and CDR2 sequences are MNHNS and SASEGT. The data were produced by immunoSEQ multiplex PCR, yet TCRdb's version contains in-frame clones alone and is incomplete. This sample has 50,000 to 75,000 clones; approximately 93% occur once, and the top ten carry about 2.6%. This clone was found a few times. The specimen comprised CD8+ T cells from peripheral blood mononuclear cells, sampled in the third trimester of pregnancy. The chain links TRBV6-1 to TRBJ1-1, with unresolved D. The sequence derives from a female donor with multiple sclerosis, enrolled in a pregnancy study. The DNA of the CDR3 is TGTGCCAGCAGTGTTCAGTACACTGAAGCTTTCTTT. Residues: CASSVQYTEAFF.